This T cell receptor (beta chain) was recorded in a study of shared clonotypes between healthy human individuals. The wider study: Each donor's CD4 naive and CD4 memory cells filled three plates apiece, CD8 naive two, and CD8 memory one.

Comment on this clone: Its antigen is as yet unknown.

The assay was immunoSEQ multiplex PCR, and TCRdb's table has in-frame clones only and misses some. The sample holds about 1 million clones, 65% to 75% seen once. Per the germline V gene, CDR1 is SNHLY and CDR2 is FYNNEI. V was cut by 8 bases and J by 3 bases, with 14 bases left in between. CDR3 length: 13 residues. The authors divided CD4+ cells into CD45RA+ naive and CD45RA-negative memory subsets. Study-level points and caveats: Only blood samples were collected, and tissue repertoires likely differ.

Sequencing used memory CD4+ T cells sorted from blood. This sample's subset: CD45RA-negative fraction. This chain links TRBV2 with TRBJ2-7; unclear D gene. The receptor's source is a man aged 18 to 30 in good health. The CDR3 sequence: CASRHAGSYEQYF. The CDR3 region has the DNA TGTGCCAGCCGACATGCAGGAAGCTACGAGCAGTACTTC.